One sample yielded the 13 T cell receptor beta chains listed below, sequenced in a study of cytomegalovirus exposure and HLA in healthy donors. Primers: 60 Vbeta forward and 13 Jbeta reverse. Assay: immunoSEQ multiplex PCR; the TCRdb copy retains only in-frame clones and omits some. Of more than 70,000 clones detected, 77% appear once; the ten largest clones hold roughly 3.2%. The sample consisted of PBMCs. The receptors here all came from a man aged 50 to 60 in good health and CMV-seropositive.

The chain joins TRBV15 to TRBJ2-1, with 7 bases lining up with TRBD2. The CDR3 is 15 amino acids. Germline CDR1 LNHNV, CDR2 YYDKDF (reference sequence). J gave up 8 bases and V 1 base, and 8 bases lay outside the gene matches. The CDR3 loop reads CATSRGTSLRDEQFF. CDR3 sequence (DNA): TGTGCCACCAGCAGAGGGACTAGTCTTAGGGATGAGCAGTTCTTC.

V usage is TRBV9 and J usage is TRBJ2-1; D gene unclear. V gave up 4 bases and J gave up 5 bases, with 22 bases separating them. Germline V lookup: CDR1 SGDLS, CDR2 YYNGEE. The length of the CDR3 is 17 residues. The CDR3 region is CASSLRLEFTPHNEQFF. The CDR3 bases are TGTGCCAGCAGCCTTCGTTTAGAATTTACTCCCCACAATGAGCAGTTCTTC.

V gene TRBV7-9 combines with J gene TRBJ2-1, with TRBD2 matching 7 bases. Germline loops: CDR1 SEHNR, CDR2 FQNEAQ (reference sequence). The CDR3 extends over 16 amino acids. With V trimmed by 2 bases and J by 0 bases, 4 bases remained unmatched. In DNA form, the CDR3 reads TGTGCCAGCAGCTTATTGGGGGGGAGCTCCTACAATGAGCAGTTCTTC. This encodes CASSLLGGSSYNEQFF.

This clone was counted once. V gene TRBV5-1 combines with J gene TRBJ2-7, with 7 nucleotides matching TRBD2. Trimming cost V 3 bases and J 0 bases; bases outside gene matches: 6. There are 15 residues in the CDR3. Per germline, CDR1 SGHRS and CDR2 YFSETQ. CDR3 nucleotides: TGCGCCAGCAGCTACCTTGCGGGAGCCTCCTACGAGCAGTACTTC. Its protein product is CASSYLAGASYEQYF.

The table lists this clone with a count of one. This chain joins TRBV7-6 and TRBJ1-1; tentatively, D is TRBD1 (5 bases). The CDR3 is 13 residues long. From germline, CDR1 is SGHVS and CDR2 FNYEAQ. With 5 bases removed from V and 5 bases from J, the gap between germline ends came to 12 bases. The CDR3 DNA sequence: TGTGCCAGCAGCCTTTCTGGGGGGACTGAAGCTTTCTTT. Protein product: CASSLSGGTEAFF. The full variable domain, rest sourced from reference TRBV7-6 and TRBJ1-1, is GAGVSQSPRYKVTKRGQDVALRCDPISGHVSLYWYRQALGQGPEFLTYFNYEAQQDKSGLPNDRFSAERPEGSISTLTIQRTEQRDSAMYRCASSLSGGTEAFFGQGTRLTVV.

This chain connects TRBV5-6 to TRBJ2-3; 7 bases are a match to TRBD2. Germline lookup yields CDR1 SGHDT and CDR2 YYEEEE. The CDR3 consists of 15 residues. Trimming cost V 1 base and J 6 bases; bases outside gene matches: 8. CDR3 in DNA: TGTGCCAGCAGCTTGCGCGGGAGTTTTTGGGATACGCAGTATTTT. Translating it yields CASSLRGSFWDTQYF.

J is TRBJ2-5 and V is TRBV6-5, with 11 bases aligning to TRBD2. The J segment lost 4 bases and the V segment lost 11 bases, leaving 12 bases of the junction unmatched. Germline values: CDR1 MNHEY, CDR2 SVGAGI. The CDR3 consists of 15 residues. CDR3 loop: CAVGVGLAGPETQYF. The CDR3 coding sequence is TGTGCCGTCGGGGTAGGACTAGCGGGTCCAGAGACCCAGTACTTC.

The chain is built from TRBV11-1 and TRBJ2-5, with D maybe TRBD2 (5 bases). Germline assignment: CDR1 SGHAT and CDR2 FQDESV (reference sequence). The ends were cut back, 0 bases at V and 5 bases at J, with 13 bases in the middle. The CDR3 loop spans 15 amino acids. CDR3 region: CASSLARLPGETQYF. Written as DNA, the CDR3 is TGTGCCAGCAGCTTAGCGCGGTTGCCGGGGGAGACCCAGTACTTC.

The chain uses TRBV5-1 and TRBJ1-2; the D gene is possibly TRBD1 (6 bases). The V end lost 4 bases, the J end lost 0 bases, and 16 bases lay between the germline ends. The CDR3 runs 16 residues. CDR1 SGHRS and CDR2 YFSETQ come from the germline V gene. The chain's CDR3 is CASSNPTGTTNYGYTF. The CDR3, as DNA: TGCGCCAGCAGCAATCCTACCGGGACAACTAACTATGGCTACACCTTC. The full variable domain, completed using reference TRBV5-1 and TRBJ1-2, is KAGVTQTPRYLIKTRGQQVTLSCSPISGHRSVSWYQQTPGQGLQFLFEYFSETQRNKGNFPGRFSGRQFSNSRSEMNVSTLELGDSALYLCASSNPTGTTNYGYTFGSGTRLTVV.

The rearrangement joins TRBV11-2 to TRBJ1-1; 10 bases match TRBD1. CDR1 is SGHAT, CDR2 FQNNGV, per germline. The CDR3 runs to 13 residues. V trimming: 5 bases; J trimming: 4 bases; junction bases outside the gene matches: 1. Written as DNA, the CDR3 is TGTGCCAGCAGCAGGGACAGGGGCACTGAAGCTTTCTTT. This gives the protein CASSRDRGTEAFF.

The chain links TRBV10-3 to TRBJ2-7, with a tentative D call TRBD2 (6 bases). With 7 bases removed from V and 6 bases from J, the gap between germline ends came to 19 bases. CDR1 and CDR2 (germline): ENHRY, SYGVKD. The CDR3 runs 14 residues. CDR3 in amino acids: CAITRDFYFTEQYF. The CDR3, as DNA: TGTGCCATCACTAGGGACTTCTATTTCACCGAGCAGTACTTC.

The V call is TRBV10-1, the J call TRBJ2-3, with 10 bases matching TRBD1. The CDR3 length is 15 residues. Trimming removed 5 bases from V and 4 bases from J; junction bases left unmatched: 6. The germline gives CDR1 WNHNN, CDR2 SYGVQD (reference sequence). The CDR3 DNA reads TGCGCCAGCAGTTTACCGGGACAGGGGTCAGATACGCAGTATTTT. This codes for CASSLPGQGSDTQYF.

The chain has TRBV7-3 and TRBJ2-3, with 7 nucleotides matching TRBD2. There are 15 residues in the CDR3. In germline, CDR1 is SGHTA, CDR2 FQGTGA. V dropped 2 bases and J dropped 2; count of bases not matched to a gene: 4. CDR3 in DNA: TGTGCCAGCAGCTTAGCGGGAGTAACCACAGATACGCAGTATTTT. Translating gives CASSLAGVTTDTQYF.